This T cell receptor beta chain emerged from a study of regulatory T cells in long-lasting Graves disease. Time point denoted: persistent/refractory GD, antithyroid drugs over 5 years with positive TRAb. RNA from PBMCs was the source of the TCR library. From each patient, about 8.5 milliliters of peripheral blood was drawn and collected into an EDTA anticoagulant tube. V was pared by 6 bases and J by 4 bases, with 10 bases between. The CDR3 totals 13 residues. Per the germline V gene, CDR1 is LNHDA and CDR2 is SQIVND (reference sequence). According to the study, TCR beta libraries were built with iRepertoire HTBI primers and CDR3-region Arm-PCR. TCRdb used MiXCR to reprocess the multiplex PCR reads, holding one entry per CDR3 protein. Of a few hundred thousand distinct CDR3 sequences listed, around 21% are singletons.

The receptor's source is a female donor with Graves disease. The rearrangement joins TRBV19 to TRBJ1-5, with D hard to call. This specimen consisted of peripheral blood mononuclear cells (PBMCs), obtained when the disease was refractory, from a patient treated with antithyroid drugs. The CDR3 region is CASRKEANQPQHF. CDR3 sequence (DNA): TGTGCCAGTAGGAAAGAGGCTAATCAGCCCCAGCATTTT. Together with reference TRBV19 and TRBJ1-5, the CDR3 gives the full variable domain: DGGITQSPKYLFRKEGQNVTLSCEQNLNHDAMYWYRQDPGQGLRLIYYSQIVNDFQKGDIAEGYSVSREKKESFPLTVTSAQKNPTAFYLCASRKEANQPQHFGDGTRLSIL.